This TCR beta chain was profiled in a study of blood T cell repertoires in COVID-19. Profiling relied on immunoSEQ multiplex PCR, and the TCRdb table lists in-frame clones only, not all of them. The repertoire holds fewer than 200,000 clones, less than 90% seen once, with under 25% in the top ten. V was trimmed by 5 bases and J by 9 bases, leaving 14 bases between them. Germline lookup yields CDR1 LNHDA and CDR2 SQIVND (reference sequence). This CDR3 region has 13 residues. Sequences were obtained from peripheral blood. The V and J genes are TRBV19 and TRBJ1-5, with unresolved D. The origin of this receptor is a man aged 65 to 79 with active or convalescent COVID-19. The CDR3 sequence is CASSELAHRPQHF. The CDR3 nucleotides read TGTGCCAGTAGTGAATTGGCCCACCGGCCCCAGCATTTT.